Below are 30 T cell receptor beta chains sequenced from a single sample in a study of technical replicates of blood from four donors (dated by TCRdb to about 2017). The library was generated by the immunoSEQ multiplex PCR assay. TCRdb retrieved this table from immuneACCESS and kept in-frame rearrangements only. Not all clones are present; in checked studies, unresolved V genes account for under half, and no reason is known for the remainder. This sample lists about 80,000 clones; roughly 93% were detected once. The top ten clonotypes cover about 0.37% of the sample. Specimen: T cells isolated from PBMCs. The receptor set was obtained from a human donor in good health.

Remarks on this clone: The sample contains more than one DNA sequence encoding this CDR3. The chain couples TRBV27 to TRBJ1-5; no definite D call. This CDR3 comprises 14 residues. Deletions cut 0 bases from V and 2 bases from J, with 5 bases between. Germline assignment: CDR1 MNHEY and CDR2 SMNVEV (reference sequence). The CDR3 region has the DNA TGTGCCAGCAGTTTATCGCAGGGCAATCAGCCCCAGCATTTT. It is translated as CASSLSQGNQPQHF.

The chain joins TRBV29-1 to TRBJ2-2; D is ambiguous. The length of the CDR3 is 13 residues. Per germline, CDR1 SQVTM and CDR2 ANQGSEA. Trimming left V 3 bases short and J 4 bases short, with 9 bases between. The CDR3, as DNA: TGCAGCGTTGATCTAGGATTCACCGGGGAGCTGTTTTTT. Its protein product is CSVDLGFTGELFF.

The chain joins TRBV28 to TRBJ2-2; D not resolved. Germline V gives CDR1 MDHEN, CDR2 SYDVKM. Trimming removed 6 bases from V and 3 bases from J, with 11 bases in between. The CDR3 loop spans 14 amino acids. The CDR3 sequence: CASSFKFHTGELFF. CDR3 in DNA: TGTGCCAGCAGCTTTAAATTTCACACCGGGGAGCTGTTTTTT.

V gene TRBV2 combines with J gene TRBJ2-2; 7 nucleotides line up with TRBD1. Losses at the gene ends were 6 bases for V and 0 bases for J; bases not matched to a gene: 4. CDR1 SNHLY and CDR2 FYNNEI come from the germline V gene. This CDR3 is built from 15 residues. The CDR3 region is CASRNGQANTGELFF. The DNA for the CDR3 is TGTGCCAGCAGAAACGGACAGGCGAACACCGGGGAGCTGTTTTTT.

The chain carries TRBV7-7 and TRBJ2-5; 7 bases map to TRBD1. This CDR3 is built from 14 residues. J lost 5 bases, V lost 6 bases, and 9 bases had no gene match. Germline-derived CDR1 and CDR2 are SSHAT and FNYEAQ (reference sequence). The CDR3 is CASSKGTVLETQYF. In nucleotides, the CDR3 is TGTGCCAGCAGTAAAGGGACAGTTCTGGAGACCCAGTACTTC.

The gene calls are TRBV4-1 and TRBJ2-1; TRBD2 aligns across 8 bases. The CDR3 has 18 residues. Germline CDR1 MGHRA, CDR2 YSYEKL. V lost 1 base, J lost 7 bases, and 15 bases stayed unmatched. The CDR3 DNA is TGCGCCAGCAGCCAAGTTGACTTAGGGCTAGCGGGCGCTAATGAGCAGTTCTTC. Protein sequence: CASSQVDLGLAGANEQFF.

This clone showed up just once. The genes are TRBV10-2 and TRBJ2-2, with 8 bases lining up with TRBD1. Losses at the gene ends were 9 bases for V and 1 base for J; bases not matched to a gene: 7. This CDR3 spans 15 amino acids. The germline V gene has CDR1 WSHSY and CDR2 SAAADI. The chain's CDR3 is CASNSGTGNTGELFF. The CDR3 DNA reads TGCGCCAGTAACTCCGGGACAGGGAACACCGGGGAGCTGTTTTTT.

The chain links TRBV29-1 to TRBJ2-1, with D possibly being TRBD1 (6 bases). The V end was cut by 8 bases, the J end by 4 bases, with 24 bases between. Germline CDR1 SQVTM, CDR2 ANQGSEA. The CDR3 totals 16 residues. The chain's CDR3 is CSLTFQQGLSYNEQFF. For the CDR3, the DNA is TGCAGCCTAACTTTTCAACAGGGTCTAAGTTACAATGAGCAGTTCTTC.

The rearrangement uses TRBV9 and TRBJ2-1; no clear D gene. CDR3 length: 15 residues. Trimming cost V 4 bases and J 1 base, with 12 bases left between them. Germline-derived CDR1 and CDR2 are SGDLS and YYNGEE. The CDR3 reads CASSSLVFSYNEQFF. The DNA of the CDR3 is TGTGCCAGCAGCTCCCTAGTTTTTTCCTACAATGAGCAGTTCTTC. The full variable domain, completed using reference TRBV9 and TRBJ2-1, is DSGVTQTPKHLITATGQRVTLRCSPRSGDLSVYWYQQSLDQGLQFLIQYYNGEERAKGNILERFSAQQFPDLHSELNLSSLELGDSALYFCASSSLVFSYNEQFFGPGTRLTVL.

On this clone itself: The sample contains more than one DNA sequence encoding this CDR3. The CDR3 DNA sequence: TGTGCCAGCAGTTTGGGCAGGAACACTGAAGCTTTCTTT. It codes for CASSLGRNTEAFF. The chain is built from TRBV27 and TRBJ1-1, with D unclear. V lost 3 bases to trimming and J lost 1 base, with 6 bases between them. Germline V lookup: CDR1 MNHEY, CDR2 SMNVEV (reference sequence). CDR3 size: 13 residues.

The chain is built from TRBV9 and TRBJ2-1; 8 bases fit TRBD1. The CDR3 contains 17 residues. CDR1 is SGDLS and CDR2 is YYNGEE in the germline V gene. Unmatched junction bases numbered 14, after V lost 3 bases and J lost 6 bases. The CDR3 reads CASSARGTGSFPNEQFF. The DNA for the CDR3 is TGTGCCAGCAGCGCCCGGGGGACAGGTTCCTTTCCCAATGAGCAGTTCTTC.

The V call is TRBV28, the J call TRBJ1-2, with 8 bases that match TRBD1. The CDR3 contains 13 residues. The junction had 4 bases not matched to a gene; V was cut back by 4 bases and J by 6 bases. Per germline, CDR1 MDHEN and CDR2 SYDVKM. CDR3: CASSSWTGNGYTF. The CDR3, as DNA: TGTGCCAGCAGTTCCTGGACAGGGAATGGCTACACCTTC.

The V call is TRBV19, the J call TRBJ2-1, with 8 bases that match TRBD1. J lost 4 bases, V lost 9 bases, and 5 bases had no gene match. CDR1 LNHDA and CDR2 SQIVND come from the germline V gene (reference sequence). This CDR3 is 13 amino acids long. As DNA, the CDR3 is TGTGCCAGCAGGGACAGGAGATACAATGAGCAGTTCTTC. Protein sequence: CASRDRRYNEQFF.

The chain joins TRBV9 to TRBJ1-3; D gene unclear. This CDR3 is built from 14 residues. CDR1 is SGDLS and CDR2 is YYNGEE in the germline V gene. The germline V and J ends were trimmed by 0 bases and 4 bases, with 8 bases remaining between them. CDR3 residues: CASSVERVGNTIYF. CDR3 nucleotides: TGTGCCAGCAGCGTAGAGAGGGTGGGAAACACCATATATTTT.

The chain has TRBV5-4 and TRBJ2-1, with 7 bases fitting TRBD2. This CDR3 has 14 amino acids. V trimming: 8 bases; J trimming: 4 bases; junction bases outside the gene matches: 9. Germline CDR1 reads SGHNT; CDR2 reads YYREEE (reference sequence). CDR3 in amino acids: CASNEAGLYNEQFF. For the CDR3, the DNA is TGTGCCAGTAACGAAGCGGGACTTTACAATGAGCAGTTCTTC. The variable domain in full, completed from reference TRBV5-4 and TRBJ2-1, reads ETGVTQSPTHLIKTRGQQVTLRCSSQSGHNTVSWYQQALGQGPQFIFQYYREEENGRGNFPPRFSGLQFPNYSSELNVNALELDDSALYLCASNEAGLYNEQFFGPGTRLTVL.

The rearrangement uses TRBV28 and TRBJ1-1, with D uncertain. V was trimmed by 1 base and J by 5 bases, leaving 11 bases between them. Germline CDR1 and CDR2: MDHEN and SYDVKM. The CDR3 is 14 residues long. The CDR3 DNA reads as TGTGCCAGCAGTTTATCCCACTCGATGACTGAAGCTTTCTTT. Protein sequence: CASSLSHSMTEAFF.

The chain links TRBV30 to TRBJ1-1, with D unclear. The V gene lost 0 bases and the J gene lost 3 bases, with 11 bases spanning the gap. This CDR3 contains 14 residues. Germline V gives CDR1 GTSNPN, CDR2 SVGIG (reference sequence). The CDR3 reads CAWSVLNLDTEAFF. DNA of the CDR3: TGTGCCTGGAGTGTCCTAAACTTAGACACTGAAGCTTTCTTT.

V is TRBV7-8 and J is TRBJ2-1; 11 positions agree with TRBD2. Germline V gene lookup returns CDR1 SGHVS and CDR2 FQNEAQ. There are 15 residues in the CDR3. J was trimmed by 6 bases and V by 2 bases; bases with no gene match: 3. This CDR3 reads CASSLIAGGFNEQFF. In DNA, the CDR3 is TGTGCCAGCAGCTTAATAGCGGGAGGGTTCAATGAGCAGTTCTTC.

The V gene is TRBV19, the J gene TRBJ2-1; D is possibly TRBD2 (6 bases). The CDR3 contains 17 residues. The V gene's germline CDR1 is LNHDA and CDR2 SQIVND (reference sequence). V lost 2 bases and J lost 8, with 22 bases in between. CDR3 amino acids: CASSIWQVRTLAHEQFF. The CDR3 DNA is TGTGCCAGTAGTATATGGCAGGTGCGCACGCTAGCGCATGAGCAGTTCTTC.

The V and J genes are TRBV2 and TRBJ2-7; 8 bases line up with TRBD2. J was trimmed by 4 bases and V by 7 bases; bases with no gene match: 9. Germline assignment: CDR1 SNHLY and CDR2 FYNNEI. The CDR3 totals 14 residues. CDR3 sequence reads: CASIRSSGSYEQYF. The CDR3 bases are TGTGCCAGCATCAGGTCGAGCGGGAGTTACGAGCAGTACTTC.

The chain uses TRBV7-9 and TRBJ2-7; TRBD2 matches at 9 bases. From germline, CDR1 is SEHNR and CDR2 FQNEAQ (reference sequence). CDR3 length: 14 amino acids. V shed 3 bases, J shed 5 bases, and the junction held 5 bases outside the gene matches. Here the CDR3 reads CASSFGLAIDEQYF. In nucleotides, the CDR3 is TGTGCCAGCAGCTTTGGACTAGCGATCGACGAGCAGTACTTC.

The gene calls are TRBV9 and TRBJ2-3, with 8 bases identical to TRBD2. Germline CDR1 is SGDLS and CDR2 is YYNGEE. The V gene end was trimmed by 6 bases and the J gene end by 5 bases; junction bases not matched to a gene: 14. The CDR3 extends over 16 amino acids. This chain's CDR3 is CASTPKLAVMGDTQYF. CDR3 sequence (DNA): TGTGCCAGCACCCCGAAACTAGCGGTAATGGGAGATACGCAGTATTTT.

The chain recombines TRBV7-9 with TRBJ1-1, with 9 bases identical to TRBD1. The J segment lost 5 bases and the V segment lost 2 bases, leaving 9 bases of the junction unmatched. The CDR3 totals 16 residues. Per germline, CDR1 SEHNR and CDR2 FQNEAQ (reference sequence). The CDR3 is CASSLPLTGGYTEAFF. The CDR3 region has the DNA TGTGCCAGCAGCTTACCTCTAACAGGGGGCTATACTGAAGCTTTCTTT.

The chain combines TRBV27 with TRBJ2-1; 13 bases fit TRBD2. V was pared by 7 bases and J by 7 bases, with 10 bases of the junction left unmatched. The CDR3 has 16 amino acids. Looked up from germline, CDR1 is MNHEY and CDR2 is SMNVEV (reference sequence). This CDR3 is CASTRLAGGPGNEQFF. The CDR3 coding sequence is TGTGCCAGCACCAGACTAGCGGGAGGCCCAGGGAATGAGCAGTTCTTC.

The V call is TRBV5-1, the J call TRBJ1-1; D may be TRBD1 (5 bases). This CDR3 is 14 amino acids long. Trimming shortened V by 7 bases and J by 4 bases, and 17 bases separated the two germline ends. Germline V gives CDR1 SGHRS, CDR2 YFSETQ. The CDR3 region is CASHQRGGPTEAFF. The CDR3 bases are TGCGCCAGCCATCAAAGGGGAGGGCCCACTGAAGCTTTCTTT.

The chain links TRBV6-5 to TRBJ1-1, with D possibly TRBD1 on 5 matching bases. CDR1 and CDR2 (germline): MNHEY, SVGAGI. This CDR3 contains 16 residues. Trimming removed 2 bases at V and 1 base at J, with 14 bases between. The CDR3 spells CASSYTPTGPNTEAFF. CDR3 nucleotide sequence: TGTGCCAGCAGTTACACACCAACAGGCCCGAACACTGAAGCTTTCTTT.

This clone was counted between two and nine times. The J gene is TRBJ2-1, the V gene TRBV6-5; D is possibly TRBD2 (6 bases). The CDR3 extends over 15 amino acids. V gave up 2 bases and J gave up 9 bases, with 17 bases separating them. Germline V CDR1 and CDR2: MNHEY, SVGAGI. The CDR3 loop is CASSYGASGVSEQFF. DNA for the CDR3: TGTGCCAGCAGTTACGGGGCCTCGGGGGTGAGTGAGCAGTTCTTC.

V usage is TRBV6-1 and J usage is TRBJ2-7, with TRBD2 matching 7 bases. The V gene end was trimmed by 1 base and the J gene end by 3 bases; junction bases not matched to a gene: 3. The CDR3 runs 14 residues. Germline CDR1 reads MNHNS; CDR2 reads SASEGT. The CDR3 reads CASSEVGRFYEQYF. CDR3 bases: TGTGCCAGCAGTGAAGTCGGGAGGTTCTACGAGCAGTACTTC.

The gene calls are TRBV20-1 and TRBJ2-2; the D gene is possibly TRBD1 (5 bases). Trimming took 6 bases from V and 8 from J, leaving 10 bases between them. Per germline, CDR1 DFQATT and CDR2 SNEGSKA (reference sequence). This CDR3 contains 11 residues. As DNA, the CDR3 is TGCAGTGCCCCCCCAGGGGGGGAGCTGTTTTTT. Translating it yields CSAPPGGELFF.

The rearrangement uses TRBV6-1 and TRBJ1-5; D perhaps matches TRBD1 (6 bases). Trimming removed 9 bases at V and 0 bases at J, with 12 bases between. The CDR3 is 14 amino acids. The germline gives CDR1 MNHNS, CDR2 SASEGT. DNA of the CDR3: TGTGCCAGTGGACAGCCATATAGCAATCAGCCCCAGCATTTT. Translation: CASGQPYSNQPQHF.